Sequencing of this TCR beta chain was carried out in a study of blood T cell repertoires in COVID-19. Some clones are missing from TCRdb's copy, which holds only in-frame ones; the method was immunoSEQ multiplex PCR. The profile covers under 300,000 clones, with about nine tenths appearing a single time and 1.5% to 2% taken by the ten largest. What was sequenced was PBMCs or T cells enriched from blood (not recorded which). This clonotype was sampled from a woman under 30 who had recovered from COVID-19.

The CDR3 region has the DNA TGTGCCAGCAGTTTCGGGGGTGGCTACACCTTC. Its translation is CASSFGGGYTF. V usage is TRBV12-3 or TRBV12-4 and J usage is TRBJ1-2; D possibly corresponds to TRBD1 (5 bases). The CDR3 is made up of 11 amino acids. Trimming left V 3 bases short and J 7 bases short, with 6 bases between.